Listed below are T cell receptor beta chains from one sample, sequenced in a study of cytomegalovirus exposure and HLA in healthy donors. Produced via immunoSEQ multiplex PCR; TCRdb's table is partial and in-frame only. The repertoire includes 90,000 to 140,000 clones, approximately 81% of them detected once, and around 1.3% sits in the top ten. The specimen sequenced was PBMCs. These receptors came from a man aged 25-40 years in good health and CMV-seronegative. Both conserved end residues are part of each CDR3. Each record gives: CDR3 protein, V gene, D gene, clone size. A D gene is named only where the DNA matches it firmly. Clone size appears in some rows only: once, few, many, or a class for an expanded clone.

CASSERLAGSSYNEQFF | TRBV10-1 | TRBD2 | once
CASSEHITGVAFF | TRBV6-1 | TRBD1 | -
CASSYTGRETQYF | TRBV6-5 | - | -
CASSSTSGSSYEQYF | TRBV9 | TRBD2 | -
CASSVEVGAHYGYTF | TRBV9 | - | -
CASSSGTSSNEKLFF | TRBV7-9 | - | -
CASSLELGRQPKIYMEQFF | TRBV5-1 | - | -
CASSQLAYNEQFF | TRBV7-2 | TRBD2 | once
CASSLRQRSSGNTIYF | TRBV7-2 | - | -
CASSSRGESYGYTF | TRBV7-9 | TRBD1 | -
CASSRTSGGAQETQYF | TRBV5-1 | TRBD2 | few
CASSNQEYYNEQFF | TRBV14 | - | once
CASSSTVSGNTIYF | TRBV6-5 | - | once
CASSDRQGPGELFF | TRBV2 | TRBD1 | -
CASSRVRYGRGAQYTQYF | TRBV4-1 | TRBD2 | -
CASSKTGGSYNSPLHF | TRBV5-4 | TRBD1 | few